Following are 16 T cell receptor beta chains from one sample sequenced in a study of CD8+ T cells in alopecia areata. Following extraction, RNA underwent reverse transcription to cDNA, which served as the sequencing template. Here immunoSEQ multiplex PCR was the method, and the copy in TCRdb shows in-frame clones only, minus some. The top ten clones hold 4.5% to 5.5% of a sample with about 130,000 clones, roughly 58% of them seen once. The sample in question was CD4+ T cells sorted from blood, obtained at week 0. The receptors were gathered from a human donor with alopecia areata.

J is TRBJ2-3 and V is TRBV27; TRBD1 agrees at 7 bases. The V segment lost 6 bases and the J segment 4 bases; nucleotides outside the gene matches: 10. CDR3 length: 15 amino acids. CDR1 and CDR2 (germline): MNHEY, SMNVEV (reference sequence). The CDR3 DNA is TGTGCCAGCAGCCCGACAGGGTGGGGCCCAGATACGCAGTATTTT. Translating gives CASSPTGWGPDTQYF.

For this clone: Additional DNA sequences in this sample encode the identical CDR3. The J gene is TRBJ2-1, the V gene TRBV5-1; TRBD2 aligns across 8 bases. The CDR3 contains 16 residues. V trimming: 1 base; J trimming: 5 bases; junction bases outside the gene matches: 8. Germline loops: CDR1 SGHRS, CDR2 YFSETQ. CDR3 in DNA: TGCGCCAGCAGCTTGTCCCAGACTAGCGCAAACAATGAGCAGTTCTTC. This gives the protein CASSLSQTSANNEQFF.

CDR3 in DNA: TGTGCCTCATCCGAATACAATGAGCAGTTCTTC. As protein: CASSEYNEQFF. The chain carries TRBV30 and TRBJ2-1; D is unresolved. Germline V gene sequence: CDR1 GTSNPN, CDR2 SVGIG (reference sequence). The CDR3 has 11 amino acids. The V end was cut by 7 bases, the J end by 4 bases, with 8 bases between.

The V gene is TRBV30, the J gene TRBJ2-1; no firm D call. V shed 0 bases and J shed 7 bases, with 7 bases lying between them. The CDR3 totals 12 residues. Germline values: CDR1 GTSNPN, CDR2 SVGIG (reference sequence). The CDR3 region has the DNA TGTGCCTGGAGTGTAAGGCCTAATGAGCAGTTCTTC. Residues: CAWSVRPNEQFF.

J is TRBJ1-1 and V is TRBV18; D gene uncertain. This CDR3 contains 14 residues. V was trimmed by 1 base and J by 1 base, leaving 7 bases between them. Germline CDR1 and CDR2: KGHSH and LQKENI. The CDR3 DNA reads as TGTGCCAGCTCACCACAAGAGGAGAACACTGAAGCTTTCTTT. Translating it yields CASSPQEENTEAFF. Full variable domain (remainder filled in from reference TRBV18 and TRBJ1-1): NAGVMQNPRHLVRRRGQEARLRCSPMKGHSHVYWYRQLPEEGLKFMVYLQKENIIDESGMPKERFSAEFPKEGPSILRIQQVVRGDSAAYFCASSPQEENTEAFFGQGTRLTVV.

This clone occurred a few times. The V call is TRBV5-1, the J call TRBJ2-3; TRBD2 agrees at 11 bases. CDR1 SGHRS and CDR2 YFSETQ come from the germline V gene. The CDR3 is 16 amino acids. With 5 bases clipped from V and 1 base from J, the junction kept 6 bases outside the gene matches. The CDR3 sequence is CASSRELAGGTDTQYF. CDR3 in DNA: TGCGCCAGCAGTCGCGAACTAGCGGGGGGCACAGATACGCAGTATTTT.

As for this clone: Likely a read error: the CDR3 ends without its conserved phenylalanine or tryptophan. The V and J genes are TRBV29-1 and TRBJ1-1; D may be TRBD1 (6 bases). The CDR3 sequence is 13 residues long. V lost 3 bases and J lost 4, with 12 bases in between. Looked up from germline, CDR1 is SQVTM and CDR2 is ANQGSEA. The CDR3 protein is CSVDQGRGTEAFL. The CDR3 DNA is TGCAGCGTTGATCAGGGGCGGGGCACTGAAGCTTTCCTT.

The J gene is TRBJ2-2, the V gene TRBV6-1, with D unclear. The CDR3 contains 15 residues. Germline V CDR1 and CDR2: MNHNS, SASEGT. V was shortened by 1 base and J by 4 bases, with 10 bases between the two germline ends. CDR3 loop: CASSEVPTSTGELFF. The CDR3 DNA sequence: TGTGCCAGCAGTGAAGTCCCTACGAGCACCGGGGAGCTGTTTTTT.

The chain combines TRBV18 with TRBJ2-5; D is tentatively TRBD1 or TRBD2 (6 bases each). Trimming left V 3 bases short and J 2 bases short, with 13 bases between. The V gene's germline CDR1 is KGHSH and CDR2 LQKENI. This CDR3 comprises 15 residues. CDR3 in amino acids: CASSPGRTVQETQYF. The CDR3 coding sequence is TGTGCCAGCTCACCGGGGAGGACAGTACAAGAGACCCAGTACTTC.

The chain carries TRBV7-2 and TRBJ1-2; possible D gene TRBD1, 6 bases. This CDR3 is built from 15 residues. Trimming cost V 5 bases and J 1 base, with 14 bases left between them. CDR1 is SGHTA and CDR2 is FQGNSA in the germline V gene. CDR3 coding DNA: TGTGCCAGCAGCCAACACCACAGGGATAACTATGGCTACACCTTC. As protein: CASSQHHRDNYGYTF.

This clone has only a few counts. The CDR3 loop reads CASRGTSGSGETQYF. CDR3 nucleotides: TGTGCCAGCAGGGGGACTAGCGGGAGTGGTGAGACCCAGTACTTC. The chain has TRBV5-6 and TRBJ2-5; 14 bases are shared with TRBD2. Germline V CDR1 and CDR2: SGHDT, YYEEEE. V shed 5 bases and J 5 bases; nucleotides not matched to a gene: 5. The CDR3 length is 15 residues.

This clone has only a few counts. The J gene is TRBJ2-5, the V gene TRBV10-3; TRBD2 aligns across 7 bases. The J call may be incorrect, as the DNA end agrees better with TRBJ2-7. CDR1 ENHRY and CDR2 SYGVKD come from the germline V gene. CDR3 length: 16 amino acids. In nucleotides, the CDR3 is TGTGCCATCAGTGACCCACTAGCGACTGTCTCCTACGAGCAGTACTTC. The encoded protein is CAISDPLATVSYEQYF.

The gene calls are TRBV27 and TRBJ1-3; a possible D gene is TRBD1 (6 bases). The germline V gene has CDR1 MNHEY and CDR2 SMNVEV (reference sequence). The CDR3 length is 16 residues. Trimming left V 3 bases short and J 4 bases short, with 16 bases between. The CDR3 sequence: CASSLSIGGIGNTIYF. Written as DNA, the CDR3 is TGTGCCAGCAGTTTGTCGATAGGGGGGATCGGAAACACCATATATTTT.

This clone was found a few times. The gene calls are TRBV23-1 and TRBJ2-7, with 14 bases matching TRBD2. TRBV23-1 is identified as an open reading frame with a role that is uncertain. The CDR3 runs to 16 residues. J gave up 6 bases and V 4 bases, and 8 bases lay outside the gene matches. The CDR3 reads CASSLPPGTSGGEQYF. CDR3 nucleotide sequence: TGCGCCAGCAGTCTTCCTCCCGGGACTAGCGGGGGCGAGCAGTACTTC.

This clone was picked up a small number of times. The rearrangement uses TRBV2 and TRBJ1-5; D is perhaps TRBD1 (6 bases). This CDR3 has 14 residues. The germline CDR1 and CDR2 sequences are SNHLY and FYNNEI. The V gene lost 4 bases and the J gene lost 7 bases, with 14 bases spanning the gap. The CDR3 DNA reads TGTGCCAGCAGTGCCCGGGACACTGGGCAGCCCCAGCATTTT. Translation: CASSARDTGQPQHF.

This clone was observed a few times. A junction end diverges from the germline sequence, so it may reflect a read error. This chain connects TRBV5-1 to TRBJ2-3; 10 nucleotides line up with TRBD2. CDR3 length: 16 residues. Germline V gene sequence: CDR1 SGHRS, CDR2 YFSETQ. The CDR3 sequence: CASSPASGGPTYTQYF. The DNA of the CDR3 is TGCGCCAGCAGCCCGGCTAGCGGGGGCCCCACATATACGCAGTATTTT.